These 18 T cell receptor beta chains share one sample of origin, sequenced in a study of cytomegalovirus exposure and HLA in healthy donors. With 60 Vbeta and 13 Jbeta primers, the PCR was carried out. Sequencing used immunoSEQ multiplex PCR; TCRdb keeps in-frame clones, though not all of them. The data contain 100,000 to 150,000 clones, over 60% of them singletons. Sequencing input: PBMCs. The source is a human donor in good health.

This chain joins TRBV27 and TRBJ1-2; D is perhaps TRBD1 (6 bases). This CDR3 region has 13 residues. Trimming cost V 5 bases and J 3 bases, with 10 bases left between them. Per the germline V gene, CDR1 is MNHEY and CDR2 is SMNVEV (reference sequence). The CDR3 protein is CASSQDSYYGYTF. CDR3 DNA: TGTGCCAGCAGTCAGGACAGTTACTATGGCTACACCTTC.

The chain has TRBV14 and TRBJ1-5; unclear D gene. Germline CDR1 and CDR2: SGHDN and FVKESK. This CDR3 has 12 residues. The V and J ends lost 5 bases and 10 bases respectively, with 12 bases between them. The CDR3 DNA sequence: TGTGCCAGCAGCTCGGACGGAGGCCCCCAGCATTTT. It encodes CASSSDGGPQHF.

The gene calls are TRBV2 and TRBJ1-1, with TRBD1 as a possible D gene (5 bases). The V end was cut by 5 bases, the J end by 5 bases, with 9 bases between. CDR3 length: 12 amino acids. CDR1 is SNHLY, CDR2 FYNNEI, per germline. The CDR3 here is CASSHPGTEAFF. In nucleotides, the CDR3 is TGTGCCAGCAGTCACCCAGGGACTGAAGCTTTCTTT.

This clone has only a few counts. This chain joins TRBV6-5 and TRBJ2-2; 7 positions agree with TRBD2. Trimming took 6 bases from V and 4 from J; bases not matched to a gene: 5. The CDR3 totals 14 residues. Germline V gives CDR1 MNHEY, CDR2 SVGAGI. For the CDR3, the DNA is TGTGCCAGCAGGCGGGACTATTCCACCGGGGAGCTGTTTTTT. Its protein is CASRRDYSTGELFF.

For the CDR3, the DNA is TGTGCCAGTAGTACAGCATTAACAGGGACCCCCTTCAATCAGCCCCAGCATTTT. Translated, it gives CASSTALTGTPFNQPQHF. This chain uses TRBV19 with TRBJ1-5; TRBD1 might be the D (6 bases). Germline CDR1 LNHDA, CDR2 SQIVND (reference sequence). The CDR3 has 18 residues. Trimming cost V 4 bases and J 3 bases, with 22 bases left between them. Full variable domain (remainder filled in from reference TRBV19 and TRBJ1-5): DGGITQSPKYLFRKEGQNVTLSCEQNLNHDAMYWYRQDPGQGLRLIYYSQIVNDFQKGDIAEGYSVSREKKESFPLTVTSAQKNPTAFYLCASSTALTGTPFNQPQHFGDGTRLSIL.

The chain recombines TRBV5-1 with TRBJ1-1; 7 bases are shared with TRBD1. CDR1 is SGHRS, CDR2 YFSETQ, per germline. The V segment lost 0 bases and the J segment 1 base; nucleotides outside the gene matches: 6. The CDR3 extends over 16 amino acids. The CDR3 region is CASSLETGFGNTEAFF. For the CDR3, the DNA is TGCGCCAGCAGCTTGGAGACAGGGTTTGGGAACACTGAAGCTTTCTTT.

The rearrangement links TRBV7-7 to TRBJ2-5; 9 bases agree with TRBD1. Per germline, CDR1 SSHAT and CDR2 FNYEAQ (reference sequence). There are 15 residues in the CDR3. With 5 bases clipped from V and 5 bases from J, the junction kept 9 bases outside the gene matches. Written as DNA, the CDR3 is TGTGCCAGCAGCACCGACAGGGGGACCAGGGAGACCCAGTACTTC. Amino acids: CASSTDRGTRETQYF.

The genes are TRBV6-1 and TRBJ2-7; TRBD2 is a possible D gene (5 bases). The CDR3 covers 13 residues. Germline V lookup: CDR1 MNHNS, CDR2 SASEGT. Trimming removed 10 bases from V and 0 bases from J, with 13 bases in between. In nucleotides, the CDR3 is TGTGCCACCGGACTGCTGAGCTCCTACGAGCAGTACTTC. Translating gives CATGLLSSYEQYF.

The chain combines TRBV25-1 with TRBJ1-5, with 7 bases aligning to TRBD1. V was clipped by 6 bases and J by 7 bases; unmatched bases: 15. Germline V gives CDR1 MGHDK, CDR2 SYGVNS. The CDR3 extends over 16 amino acids. The CDR3 loop is CASSRAGEGGLQPQHF. For the CDR3, the DNA is TGTGCCAGCAGCCGCGCCGGGGAAGGGGGCTTACAGCCCCAGCATTTT.

This clone was seen only a few times. The chain carries TRBV7-6 and TRBJ1-1; TRBD1 is a possible D gene (6 bases). Germline-derived CDR1 and CDR2 are SGHVS and FNYEAQ. CDR3 size: 16 residues. V lost 5 bases to trimming and J lost 0 bases, with 16 bases between them. The CDR3 nucleotides read TGTGCCAGCAGCCCCGGGCGGACAGTTATGAACACTGAAGCTTTCTTT. It encodes CASSPGRTVMNTEAFF.

The rearrangement joins TRBV4-1 to TRBJ2-7, with 10 bases matching TRBD2. The CDR3 consists of 16 residues. Germline V gives CDR1 MGHRA, CDR2 YSYEKL. V was clipped by 4 bases and J by 4 bases; unmatched bases: 10. CDR3 nucleotides: TGCGCCAGCAGCCGCGCAGGGACTAGCGTTCGATACGAGCAGTACTTC. It translates to CASSRAGTSVRYEQYF.

The V gene is TRBV5-1, the J gene TRBJ2-2; D perhaps matches TRBD1 (5 bases). The ends were cut back, 4 bases at V and 1 base at J, with 11 bases in the middle. Germline V gives CDR1 SGHRS, CDR2 YFSETQ. The CDR3 sequence is 15 residues long. The CDR3 nucleotides read TGCGCCAGCAGCCCTCCTCAGGGGAACACCGGGGAGCTGTTTTTT. The encoded protein is CASSPPQGNTGELFF.

The chain recombines TRBV2 with TRBJ1-2; possibly TRBD1 for D (5 bases). Per the germline V gene, CDR1 is SNHLY and CDR2 is FYNNEI. The ends were cut back, 10 bases at V and 7 bases at J, with 25 bases in the middle. CDR3 length equals 15 residues. CDR3 loop: CATTGTSTTSGGYTF. The CDR3 DNA reads TGTGCCACTACCGGGACTTCCACCACCTCGGGTGGCTACACCTTC.

This clone is a singleton in its sample. The junction departs from germline at one end; a sequencing error may be responsible. This chain links TRBV5-1 with TRBJ1-1; unclear D gene. The CDR3 runs 13 residues. Per germline, CDR1 SGHRS and CDR2 YFSETQ. In DNA, the CDR3 is TGTGCCAGCAGCGTCGACATCGTTGGTGAAGCTTTCTTT. As protein: CASSVDIVGEAFF.

The chain employs TRBV6-1 and TRBJ1-5; a possible D gene is TRBD1 (6 bases). The CDR3 totals 14 residues. In germline, CDR1 is MNHNS, CDR2 SASEGT. V lost 6 bases and J lost 8, with 17 bases in between. This CDR3 is CASRRQEPIEPQHF. For the CDR3, the DNA is TGTGCCAGCAGAAGACAGGAGCCGATCGAGCCCCAGCATTTT.

CDR3 loop: CASSPTGAGANVLTF. DNA of the CDR3: TGTGCCAGCAGCCCAACAGGCGCCGGGGCCAACGTCCTGACTTTC. The chain couples TRBV7-6 to TRBJ2-6; maybe TRBD1 (5 bases). Germline assignment: CDR1 SGHVS and CDR2 FNYEAQ. This CDR3 has 15 amino acids. V was shortened by 5 bases and J by 4 bases, with 12 bases between the two germline ends. Full variable domain (outside the CDR3, taken from reference TRBV7-6 and TRBJ2-6): GAGVSQSPRYKVTKRGQDVALRCDPISGHVSLYWYRQALGQGPEFLTYFNYEAQQDKSGLPNDRFSAERPEGSISTLTIQRTEQRDSAMYRCASSPTGAGANVLTFGAGSRLTVL.

V and J are TRBV21-1 and TRBJ2-5; the tabulated D call, TRBD1, remains unverified against the DNA. TRBV21-1 is recorded as a pseudogene. The CDR3 length is 16 residues. CDR3 in amino acids: CASCLCYRDRGVTQYF. Written as DNA, the CDR3 is TGTGCCAGCTGCCTGTGTTATAGGGACAGGGGAGTGACCCAGTACTTC.

The gene calls are TRBV2 and TRBJ1-1; maybe TRBD1 (5 bases). V was trimmed by 7 bases and J by 3 bases, leaving 18 bases between them. The CDR3 runs 15 residues. The germline V gene encodes CDR1 SNHLY and CDR2 FYNNEI. In DNA form, the CDR3 reads TGTGCCAGCAACGAACTTACAGGAGTGGACACTGAAGCTTTCTTT. Protein product: CASNELTGVDTEAFF.